The 27 T cell receptor beta chains below come from one sample, sequenced in a study of CD8+CD57+ T cells in acquired aplastic anemia. According to the study, genomic DNA was the template for TCR beta VDJ and CDR3 profiling. TCRdb re-analysed the reads in MiXCR, keeping a single row per CDR3 protein. This sample yields roughly 160,000 distinct CDR3 sequences, of which around 60% are seen a single time; under 60% belongs to the top ten. The sequencing input was sorted CD4+, CD8+, or CD8+CD57+ T cells (not recorded which) from PBMCs. The receptors here all came from a human donor in good health.

V is TRBV20-1 and J is TRBJ2-7; D is unclear. This CDR3 is 12 amino acids long. The germline gives CDR1 DFQATT, CDR2 SNEGSKA (reference sequence). Trimming removed 4 bases from V and 3 bases from J, with 10 bases in between. As DNA, the CDR3 is TGCAGTGCTACCCCTACGATCTACGAGCAGTACTTC. Encoded protein: CSATPTIYEQYF.

The chain carries TRBV7-2 and TRBJ2-5; 7 positions agree with TRBD2. Germline V gene data show CDR1 as SGHTA and CDR2 as FQGNSA. CDR3 length: 14 amino acids. Trimming removed 5 bases from V and 5 bases from J; junction bases left unmatched: 8. For the CDR3, the DNA is TGTGCCAGCAGCGTAGTTGGCGGGAGTGAGACCCAGTACTTC. This sequence encodes CASSVVGGSETQYF. Full variable domain (outside the CDR3, taken from reference TRBV7-2 and TRBJ2-5): GAGVSQSPSNKVTEKGKDVELRCDPISGHTALYWYRQSLGQGLEFLIYFQGNSAPDKSGLPSDRFSAERTGGSVSTLTIQRTQQEDSAVYLCASSVVGGSETQYFGPGTRLLVL.

This clonotype was observed at least ten times. The CDR3 DNA is TGTGCCAGCAGTGAAGAATCGGGGGCGATCTACGAGCAGTACTTC. Protein: CASSEESGAIYEQYF. This chain connects TRBV6-1 to TRBJ2-7; D could derive from TRBD1 or TRBD2 (6 bases each). CDR3 size: 15 residues. V shed 1 base and J shed 3 bases, with 13 bases lying between them. Per the germline V gene, CDR1 is MNHNS and CDR2 is SASEGT.

This chain links TRBV27 with TRBJ1-1; D is unclear. The germline V and J ends were trimmed by 8 bases and 8 bases, with 27 bases remaining between them. Germline CDR1 reads MNHEY; CDR2 reads SMNVEV (reference sequence). The CDR3 has 16 residues. The CDR3, as DNA: TGTGCCAGCGGGTCTGTCGCTAATCGGGCCGAAACCGAAGCTTTCTTT. Its translation: CASGSVANRAETEAFF.

A single count supports this clonotype. The V call is TRBV20-1, the J call TRBJ2-5; D is ambiguous. The CDR3 has 13 residues. Per germline, CDR1 DFQATT and CDR2 SNEGSKA (reference sequence). V lost 3 bases to trimming and J lost 5 bases, with 13 bases between them. CDR3 coding DNA: TGCAGTGCTAGCCCCTTGCGTATGGAGACCCAGTACTTC. Translation: CSASPLRMETQYF.

This sequence joins TRBV12-3 or TRBV12-4 and TRBJ2-5; D is perhaps TRBD2 (6 bases). The CDR3 contains 13 residues. V lost 5 bases and J lost 3, with 10 bases in between. CDR3 region: CASSDGTEETQYF. CDR3 sequence (DNA): TGTGCCAGCAGTGACGGGACTGAAGAGACCCAGTACTTC.

The chain carries TRBV3-1 and TRBJ2-6; D perhaps matches TRBD1 (6 bases). From germline, CDR1 is LGHDT and CDR2 YNNKEL (reference sequence). The CDR3 covers 19 residues. V lost 4 bases, J lost 1 base, and 20 bases lay in between. This chain's CDR3 is CASSPSSQGKSSGANVLTF. The CDR3 DNA is TGTGCCAGCAGCCCAAGTTCCCAGGGGAAGTCGTCTGGGGCCAACGTCCTGACTTTC. Full variable domain (missing parts from reference TRBV3-1 and TRBJ2-6): DTAVSQTPKYLVTQMGNDKSIKCEQNLGHDTMYWYKQDSKKFLKIMFSYNNKELIINETVPNRFSPKSPDKAHLNLHINSLELGDSAVYFCASSPSSQGKSSGANVLTFGAGSRLTVL.

The rearrangement joins TRBV7-2 to TRBJ1-6; no firm D call. The CDR3 spans 13 residues. Germline V gene sequence: CDR1 SGHTA, CDR2 FQGNSA. Trimming took 5 bases from V and 13 from J, leaving 15 bases between them. CDR3 amino acids: CASSQKDVSPLHF. DNA of the CDR3: TGTGCCAGCAGCCAGAAGGACGTTTCGCCCCTCCACTTT. Full variable domain (remainder filled in from reference TRBV7-2 and TRBJ1-6): GAGVSQSPSNKVTEKGKDVELRCDPISGHTALYWYRQSLGQGLEFLIYFQGNSAPDKSGLPSDRFSAERTGGSVSTLTIQRTQQEDSAVYLCASSQKDVSPLHFGNGTRLTVT.

Remarks on this clonotype: One end of the junction is discordant with germline, which a read error may explain. The J gene is TRBJ1-2, the V gene TRBV20-1; a possible D gene is TRBD1 (6 bases). Germline V gives CDR1 DFQATT, CDR2 SNEGSKA (reference sequence). The CDR3 loop spans 14 amino acids. Here the CDR3 DNA reads TGCAGTGCTAGAGATCTTGTTGGGACAACCGGCTACCCCTTC. The encoded protein is CSARDLVGTTGYPF.

The chain combines TRBV19 with TRBJ1-1; tentative D call: TRBD1 (5 bases). Germline CDR1 LNHDA, CDR2 SQIVND (reference sequence). The CDR3 runs 13 residues. Trimming shortened V by 6 bases and J by 7 bases, and 15 bases separated the two germline ends. The CDR3 loop reads CASRVQGLGEAFF. Written as DNA, the CDR3 is TGTGCCAGTAGGGTTCAGGGCTTAGGTGAAGCTTTCTTT. Filled out from reference TRBV19 and TRBJ1-1, the complete variable domain reads DGGITQSPKYLFRKEGQNVTLSCEQNLNHDAMYWYRQDPGQGLRLIYYSQIVNDFQKGDIAEGYSVSREKKESFPLTVTSAQKNPTAFYLCASRVQGLGEAFFGQGTRLTVV.

Remarks on this clonotype: A junction boundary mismatches the germline segment, possibly from a read error. V is TRBV20-1 and J is TRBJ2-1; no definite D call. Germline V CDR1 and CDR2: DFQATT, SNEGSKA (reference sequence). This CDR3 spans 15 amino acids. The CDR3 loop reads CIARMRIYSYNEQFF. The CDR3 bases are TGCATTGCTAGAATGCGGATTTACTCCTACAATGAGCAGTTCTTC.

Note on this clonotype: The junction does not match germline at one end; this may be a read error. V usage is TRBV25-1 and J usage is TRBJ2-7, with D maybe TRBD1 (6 bases). This CDR3 has 14 residues. CDR1 is MGHDK, CDR2 SYGVNS, per germline. CDR3: CASSGIQGSHEQYF. In DNA, the CDR3 is TGTGCCAGCAGTGGTATACAGGGCTCCCACGAGCAGTACTTC.

This clonotype was seen only once. The J gene is TRBJ1-2, the V gene TRBV4-2, with D unclear. The CDR3 length is 14 residues. The V end lost 0 bases, the J end lost 4 bases, and 9 bases lay between the germline ends. From germline, CDR1 is LGHNA and CDR2 YNFKEQ. CDR3 in DNA: TGTGCCAGCAGCCAAGATCAAGGGCCCTATGGCTACACCTTC. This codes for CASSQDQGPYGYTF.

This sequence joins TRBV5-1 and TRBJ2-6; D call uncertain. The CDR3 contains 14 residues. Germline V gives CDR1 SGHRS, CDR2 YFSETQ. V shed 4 bases and J shed 0 bases, with 5 bases lying between them. CDR3 loop: CASSQLSGANVLTF. For the CDR3, the DNA is TGCGCCAGCAGCCAACTCTCTGGGGCCAACGTCCTGACTTTC.

This clonotype was observed a handful of times. V gene TRBV9 combines with J gene TRBJ1-1; D gene unclear. The CDR3 consists of 14 residues. Germline V CDR1 and CDR2: SGDLS, YYNGEE. Trimming removed 0 bases from V and 1 base from J, with 7 bases in between. The CDR3 nucleotides are TGTGCCAGCAGCGTAGGACCCACGAACACTGAAGCTTTCTTT. It codes for CASSVGPTNTEAFF. The variable domain in full, completed from reference TRBV9 and TRBJ1-1, reads DSGVTQTPKHLITATGQRVTLRCSPRSGDLSVYWYQQSLDQGLQFLIQYYNGEERAKGNILERFSAQQFPDLHSELNLSSLELGDSALYFCASSVGPTNTEAFFGQGTRLTVV.

This clonotype was recorded a few times. The V and J genes are TRBV7-2 and TRBJ2-7; D is ambiguous. Germline V lookup: CDR1 SGHTA, CDR2 FQGNSA. The CDR3 consists of 15 residues. The V gene lost 5 bases and the J gene lost 1 base, with 15 bases spanning the gap. The CDR3 DNA sequence: TGTGCCAGCAGCCTGACGGGCGCAGGTTCCTACGAGCAGTACTTC. It specifies CASSLTGAGSYEQYF.

This sequence joins TRBV7-9 and TRBJ2-7, with D perhaps matching TRBD2 (7 bases). The CDR3 has 14 amino acids. V shed 10 bases and J shed 3 bases, with 19 bases lying between them. CDR1 and CDR2 from the germline V gene are SEHNR and FQNEAQ (reference sequence). The CDR3 DNA follows: TGTGCCACCTCCGTTACGGGGGGCTTCTACGAGCAGTACTTC. It is translated as CATSVTGGFYEQYF.

This rearrangement joins TRBV25-1 to TRBJ1-3; no reliable D call. This CDR3 region has 18 residues. With 5 bases removed from V and 0 bases from J, the gap between germline ends came to 20 bases. In germline, CDR1 is MGHDK, CDR2 SYGVNS. CDR3 amino acids: CASSMWATGIHSGNTIYF. The CDR3 DNA reads as TGTGCCAGCAGTATGTGGGCCACCGGTATCCACTCTGGAAACACCATATATTTT. Complete variable domain (other parts from reference TRBV25-1 and TRBJ1-3): EADIYQTPRYLVIGTGKKITLECSQTMGHDKMYWYQQDPGMELHLIHYSYGVNSTEKGDLSSESTVSRIRTEHFPLTLESARPSHTSQYLCASSMWATGIHSGNTIYFGEGSWLTVV.

This clonotype was recorded at least ten times. The V gene is TRBV4-3, the J gene TRBJ1-2; the D gene is possibly TRBD1 (6 bases). The germline CDR1 and CDR2 sequences are LGHNA and YSLEER. The CDR3 totals 11 residues. The germline V and J ends were trimmed by 3 bases and 13 bases, with 12 bases remaining between them. CDR3 protein: CASSQQGFVTF. In nucleotides, the CDR3 is TGCGCCAGCAGCCAGCAGGGGTTCGTCACCTTC.

The CDR3 sequence: CASSESQGVGYTF. Written as DNA, the CDR3 is TGTGCCAGCAGTGAAAGCCAGGGGGTAGGCTACACCTTC. J is TRBJ1-2 and V is TRBV2, with 7 bases lining up with TRBD1. This CDR3 comprises 13 residues. Looked up from germline, CDR1 is SNHLY and CDR2 is FYNNEI. Unmatched junction bases numbered 5, after V lost 2 bases and J lost 8 bases.

The genes are TRBV6-5 and TRBJ1-1, with D tentatively TRBD1 (5 bases). The CDR3 length is 13 residues. The germline V and J ends were trimmed by 5 bases and 11 bases, with 18 bases remaining between them. The germline V gene has CDR1 MNHEY and CDR2 SVGAGI. The CDR3 DNA reads as TGTGCCAGCAGTGATCCAGGATGGGGGTTGGCTTTCTTT. Translated: CASSDPGWGLAFF.

Turning to this clonotype: Its ends do not fully match the called genes, so a read error is possible. V and J are TRBV5-6 and TRBJ2-7; a possible D gene is TRBD2 (5 bases). Germline-derived CDR1 and CDR2 are SGHDT and YYEEEE. This CDR3 has 15 amino acids. The CDR3 loop reads CASSLGNSGSYEQYF. In DNA, the CDR3 is TGCGCCAGCAGCTTGGGGAACAGCGGCTCCTACGAGCAGTACTTC.

V usage is TRBV6-5 and J usage is TRBJ1-2; 7 bases align to TRBD1. Unmatched junction bases numbered 6, after V lost 0 bases and J lost 8 bases. Germline CDR1 and CDR2: MNHEY and SVGAGI. CDR3 length equals 14 residues. The CDR3 region is CASSYSRDSSGYTF. Written as DNA, the CDR3 is TGTGCCAGCAGTTACTCACGGGACAGTTCCGGCTACACCTTC.

The rearrangement uses TRBV29-1 and TRBJ1-2, with D tentatively TRBD1 (5 bases). V lost 0 bases and J 8 bases, leaving 10 bases between the germline ends. CDR3 size: 12 residues. Germline CDR1 SQVTM, CDR2 ANQGSEA. The CDR3 sequence: CSVEDGHEGYTF. In DNA form, the CDR3 reads TGCAGCGTTGAAGACGGACACGAAGGCTACACCTTC.

The V call is TRBV7-9, the J call TRBJ2-7, with no clear D. From germline, CDR1 is SEHNR and CDR2 FQNEAQ (reference sequence). CDR3 length equals 12 residues. V was cut by 11 bases and J by 4 bases, with 15 bases left in between. The CDR3 coding sequence is TGTGCCGCGGCAACATACAGTTACGAGCAGTACTTC. Translated: CAAATYSYEQYF.

On this clonotype itself: The CDR3 does not close with the conserved phenylalanine or tryptophan, likely indicating a read error. The rearrangement joins TRBV4-1 to TRBJ1-2; D gene uncertain. The CDR3 is 14 amino acids. CDR1 and CDR2 from the germline V gene are MGHRA and YSYEKL. Between the trimmed V and J ends, which lost 6 bases and 5 bases, there was a span of 16 bases. CDR3 region: CASREVVRGYGYTV. The CDR3 nucleotides are TGCGCCAGCAGAGAGGTGGTGCGAGGTTATGGCTACACCGTC.

This clonotype was recorded many times. This rearrangement joins TRBV20-1 to TRBJ1-6; 7 nucleotides match TRBD1. Germline V gives CDR1 DFQATT, CDR2 SNEGSKA (reference sequence). The CDR3 has 16 amino acids. V dropped 6 bases and J dropped 9; count of bases not matched to a gene: 17. The CDR3 DNA is TGCAGTGCCGCCACGGAGGGACAGTCGAGTGGTTCACCCCTCCACTTT. This codes for CSAATEGQSSGSPLHF.